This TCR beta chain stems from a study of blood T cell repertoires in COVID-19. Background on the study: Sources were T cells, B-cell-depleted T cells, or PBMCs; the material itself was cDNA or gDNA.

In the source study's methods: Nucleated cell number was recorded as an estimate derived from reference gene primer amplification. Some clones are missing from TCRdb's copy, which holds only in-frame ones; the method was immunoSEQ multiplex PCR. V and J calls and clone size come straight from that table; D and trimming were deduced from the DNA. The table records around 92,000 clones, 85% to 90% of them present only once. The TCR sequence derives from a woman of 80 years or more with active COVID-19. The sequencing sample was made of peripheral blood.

The CDR3 DNA follows: TGTGCCAGCGGGCGGGTCACAGATACGCAGTATTTT. Residues: CASGRVTDTQYF. V usage is TRBV28 and J usage is TRBJ2-3; the D gene is possibly TRBD2 (5 bases). The germline V gene has CDR1 MDHEN and CDR2 SYDVKM. CDR3 length: 12 amino acids. Trimming pared 8 bases from V and 2 bases from J, leaving 8 bases between.